This TCR beta chain was observed in a study of blood T cell repertoires in COVID-19. Study summary: Acute and convalescent COVID-19 specimens originated in the United States, Italy and Spain. The cDNA or gDNA used as material had been derived from T cells, B-cell-depleted T cells, or PBMCs.

Study processing details: The assay estimated nucleated cells by amplifying reference gene primers. Measured with immunoSEQ multiplex PCR; TCRdb has only the in-frame clones, and not every one. V, J and clone size reflect that table, while D and trimming were determined from the DNA. The profile shows roughly 150,000 clones, around 81% of them singletons. V was clipped by 5 bases and J by 4 bases; unmatched bases: 8. CDR1 and CDR2 (germline): SGHDT, YYEEEE. The CDR3 spans 16 residues. The clonotype originates from a man between 65 and 85 years old who had recovered from COVID-19. The sequencing input was peripheral blood. The rearrangement links TRBV5-6 to TRBJ2-5; 13 nucleotides line up with TRBD2. The CDR3 protein is CASRKLAGGERETQYF. The CDR3 DNA reads as TGTGCCAGCAGGAAACTAGCGGGAGGGGAGCGAGAGACCCAGTACTTC.